These 4 T cell receptor beta chains share one sample of origin, sequenced in a study of T cells in Graves' hyperthyroidism and ophthalmopathy. Authors of the study amplified TCR beta CDR3 regions from RNA transcripts. When the TCR CDR3 underwent first-round RT-PCR, the HTBI primer set was used. TCRdb reprocessed the multiplex PCR reads with MiXCR, giving one entry per CDR3 protein. This sample yields about 290,000 distinct CDR3 sequences, of which roughly 13% are seen a single time; roughly 7.9% belongs to the top ten. Sequencing used blood. These receptor sequences come from a middle-aged woman with Graves' hyperthyroidism.

This clonotype was detected a few times. This clone may be a read error of a much larger clone one base away. V usage is TRBV12-3 or TRBV12-4 and J usage is TRBJ2-7; 14 nucleotides align to TRBD2. The CDR3 spans 14 residues. V gave up 4 bases and J gave up 7 bases; unmatched junction bases: 3. DNA for the CDR3: TGTGCCAGCAGTTCGACTAGCGGGAGGGGGGAGCAGTACTTC. Translation gives CASSSTSGRGEQYF.

For this clonotype: A much larger clone lies one base from this, so it may be a read error. This chain uses TRBV12-3 or TRBV12-4 with TRBJ2-5, with a possible D match to TRBD2 (6 bases). The CDR3 contains 14 residues. The V end was cut by 1 base, the J end by 7 bases, with 13 bases between. This CDR3 reads CASSLVGRRGTQYF. The CDR3 DNA sequence: TGTGCCAGCAGTTTAGTGGGAAGGAGGGGGACCCAGTACTTC.

Note on this clonotype: A read error may explain this, as a much larger clone is one base away. This chain joins TRBV2 and TRBJ2-1; 8 nucleotides line up with TRBD1. The germline CDR1 and CDR2 sequences are SNHLY and FYNNEI. V shed 1 base and J 8 bases; nucleotides not matched to a gene: 4. The CDR3 has 14 residues. The CDR3 DNA follows: TGTGCCAGCAGTGAAGTTCAGGGGGCCCATGAGCAGTTCTTC. The encoded protein is CASSEVQGAHEQFF. Supplemented by reference TRBV2 and TRBJ2-1, the full variable domain reads EPEVTQTPSHQVTQMGQEVILRCVPISNHLYFYWYRQILGQKVEFLVSFYNNEISEKSEIFDDQFSVERPDGSNFTLKIRSTKLEDSAMYFCASSEVQGAHEQFFGPGTRLTVL.

In this sample, this clonotype turned up many times. V gene TRBV12-3 or TRBV12-4 combines with J gene TRBJ2-7; tentative D call: TRBD1 (6 bases). Trimming took 6 bases from V and 0 from J, leaving 15 bases between them. The CDR3 contains 15 residues. The CDR3 region has the DNA TGTGCCAGCAGCCGAGACAGGCGTTCCTCCTACGAGCAGTACTTC. Translated: CASSRDRRSSYEQYF.